The 18 T cell receptor beta chains listed next were all sequenced from one sample in a study of T-cell memory formation after mild COVID-19. TCRdb ran MiXCR on the 5' RACE reads and lists one entry per CDR3 protein. The sample has 250,000 to 400,000 distinct CDR3 sequences, 13% to 15% seen once. What was sequenced was PBMCs or a T cell subset sorted from them (not recorded which). Receptors originate from a man younger than 35 who had mild COVID-19 (a few samples of this study predate the infection). Cell type and time point are not known.

This clonotype was seen a handful of times. The CDR3 DNA is TGTGCCAGCAGTCTCGGACTAGCGGGGGGCGGCACAGATACGCAGTATTTT. It specifies CASSLGLAGGGTDTQYF. The chain is built from TRBV12-3 or TRBV12-4 and TRBJ2-3; 14 bases align to TRBD2. V was clipped by 5 bases and J by 1 base; unmatched bases: 5. CDR3 length: 17 amino acids.

This chain uses TRBV12-3 or TRBV12-4 with TRBJ2-6; D might be TRBD1 (5 bases). V shed 2 bases and J shed 2 bases, with 13 bases lying between them. The CDR3 sequence is 17 residues long. The CDR3 nucleotides are TGTGCCAGCAGTTTAAATCAGGGTTCCCCTGGGGCCAACGTCCTGACTTTC. Protein sequence: CASSLNQGSPGANVLTF.

Many counts were recorded for this clonotype. V and J are TRBV5-1 and TRBJ2-2; D might be TRBD2 (5 bases). The CDR3 has 15 amino acids. The V and J ends lost 0 bases and 6 bases respectively, with 12 bases between them. Per germline, CDR1 SGHRS and CDR2 YFSETQ. The CDR3: CASSLDPGLAGELFF. CDR3 in DNA: TGCGCCAGCAGCTTGGACCCGGGATTGGCCGGGGAGCTGTTTTTT.

This clonotype was recorded many times. This chain uses TRBV7-9 with TRBJ2-3; D possibly corresponds to TRBD2 (6 bases). The CDR3 consists of 13 residues. V gave up 1 base and J gave up 4 bases, with 6 bases separating them. Per germline, CDR1 SEHNR and CDR2 FQNEAQ (reference sequence). This CDR3 reads CASSLGLADTQYF. CDR3 bases: TGTGCCAGCAGCTTAGGACTAGCAGATACGCAGTATTTT.

V is TRBV6-1 and J is TRBJ1-1; D uncertain. V was cut by 2 bases and J by 0 bases, with 7 bases left in between. The CDR3 contains 14 residues. CDR1 MNHNS and CDR2 SASEGT come from the germline V gene. In DNA, the CDR3 is TGTGCCAGCAGTGAATTTAACATGAACACTGAAGCTTTCTTT. Translation gives CASSEFNMNTEAFF.

This clonotype has just a few counts. The chain combines TRBV7-2 with TRBJ2-5, with TRBD2 as a possible D gene (7 bases). The CDR3 consists of 13 residues. Trimming removed 5 bases from V and 5 bases from J, with 12 bases in between. Germline assignment: CDR1 SGHTA and CDR2 FQGNSA. The CDR3 coding sequence is TGTGCCAGCAGCAAGGGGGGGCGGGAGACCCAGTACTTC. Protein: CASSKGGRETQYF.

This clonotype occurred a few times. This chain joins TRBV20-1 and TRBJ2-2; D is ambiguous. Trimming stripped 5 bases from V and 0 bases from J, with 7 bases between. CDR3 length: 13 residues. The germline V gene has CDR1 DFQATT and CDR2 SNEGSKA (reference sequence). In DNA form, the CDR3 reads TGCAGTGCTTGGACCACGAACACCGGGGAGCTGTTTTTT. This translates into CSAWTTNTGELFF.

Note on this clonotype: An end of the junction differs from the germline gene, which may be a read error. This rearrangement joins TRBV12-3 or TRBV12-4 to TRBJ2-7; a possible D gene is TRBD1 (5 bases). The CDR3 is made up of 12 amino acids. For the CDR3, the DNA is TGTGCCAGCAGTTTTTGGACACCCTACGAGCAGTTC. This sequence encodes CASSFWTPYEQF.

This clonotype appeared a few times. This chain joins TRBV5-1 and TRBJ2-3; maybe TRBD2 (6 bases). Germline-derived CDR1 and CDR2 are SGHRS and YFSETQ. The germline V and J ends were trimmed by 5 bases and 6 bases, with 13 bases remaining between them. This CDR3 has 13 amino acids. Here the CDR3 reads CASRGTAVDTQYF. The CDR3 DNA reads as TGCGCCAGCAGGGGGACTGCTGTCGATACGCAGTATTTT.

The chain recombines TRBV5-1 with TRBJ2-2, with 8 bases aligning to TRBD1. Germline assignment: CDR1 SGHRS and CDR2 YFSETQ. With 1 base clipped from V and 5 bases from J, the junction kept 7 bases outside the gene matches. There are 16 residues in the CDR3. CDR3 residues: CASSLSSGGRTGELFF. The CDR3 DNA reads as TGCGCCAGCAGCTTGTCGTCAGGGGGCCGGACCGGGGAGCTGTTTTTT.

This chain joins TRBV28 and TRBJ2-7; D gene ambiguous. In germline, CDR1 is MDHEN, CDR2 SYDVKM. V lost 5 bases and J lost 3, with 11 bases in between. This CDR3 spans 13 amino acids. The DNA of the CDR3 is TGTGCCAGCAGTACCCCCCTCAGCTACGAGCAGTACGTC. Amino acids: CASSTPLSYEQYV.

In this sample, this clonotype turned up a few times. The chain uses TRBV4-3 and TRBJ2-7; 8 bases match TRBD1. Germline V lookup: CDR1 LGHNA, CDR2 YSLEER. The CDR3 is 14 amino acids. Trimming took 4 bases from V and 10 from J; bases not matched to a gene: 12. The CDR3 sequence: CASSPGATGAYQYF. The CDR3 DNA is TGCGCCAGCAGCCCGGGAGCGACAGGGGCTTATCAGTACTTC.

This CDR3 is CASSYSKGNEQFF. The CDR3 DNA reads as TGTGCCAGCAGTTACTCGAAGGGCAATGAGCAGTTCTTC. The chain links TRBV6-2 or TRBV6-3 to TRBJ2-1; no clear D gene. Germline V CDR1 and CDR2: MNHEY, SVGEGT. CDR3 size: 13 residues. Trimming stripped 0 bases from V and 6 bases from J, with 6 bases between.

This clonotype came up a few times. The CDR3, as DNA: TGTGCCAGCAGCCTCGGGGGGGCGAACTCCTACGAGCAGTACTTC. Its protein product is CASSLGGANSYEQYF. The rearrangement joins TRBV11-2 to TRBJ2-7, with 8 bases that match TRBD2. The CDR3 sequence is 15 residues long. The J segment lost 0 bases and the V segment lost 5 bases, leaving 6 bases of the junction unmatched. Looked up from germline, CDR1 is SGHAT and CDR2 is FQNNGV.

This clonotype came up a few times. The V call is TRBV5-6, the J call TRBJ2-7; 9 nucleotides match TRBD1. The V segment lost 0 bases and the J segment 5 bases; nucleotides outside the gene matches: 6. Germline CDR1 and CDR2: SGHDT and YYEEEE. The CDR3 totals 15 residues. The CDR3 reads CASSLEGDRDNEQYF. The CDR3 region has the DNA TGTGCCAGCAGCTTGGAAGGGGACAGGGACAACGAGCAGTACTTC.

The chain links TRBV12-3 or TRBV12-4 to TRBJ2-1, with 7 bases matching TRBD1. V lost 4 bases and J lost 8; bases outside the gene matches: 8. This CDR3 is 14 amino acids long. The chain's CDR3 is CASSSYTGADEQFF. CDR3 nucleotide sequence: TGTGCCAGCAGTTCGTACACAGGGGCTGATGAGCAGTTCTTC.

This clonotype was counted only a few times. The genes are TRBV6-6 and TRBJ1-2, with 7 nucleotides matching TRBD1. V dropped 6 bases and J dropped 8; count of bases not matched to a gene: 12. CDR1 and CDR2 (germline): MNHNY, SVGAGI (reference sequence). This CDR3 region has 14 residues. CDR3 coding DNA: TGTGCCAGCAGCTTGGACAGGTTAAGCTCAGGCTACACCTTC. As protein: CASSLDRLSSGYTF.

This clonotype has ten or more counts. This chain uses TRBV12-3 or TRBV12-4 with TRBJ2-5; D is perhaps TRBD2 (5 bases). Trimming took 5 bases from V and 2 from J, leaving 15 bases between them. This CDR3 contains 15 residues. CDR3 nucleotide sequence: TGTGCCAGCAGTCCCTTCGAACGGGGACAAGAGACCCAGTACTTC. It encodes CASSPFERGQETQYF.